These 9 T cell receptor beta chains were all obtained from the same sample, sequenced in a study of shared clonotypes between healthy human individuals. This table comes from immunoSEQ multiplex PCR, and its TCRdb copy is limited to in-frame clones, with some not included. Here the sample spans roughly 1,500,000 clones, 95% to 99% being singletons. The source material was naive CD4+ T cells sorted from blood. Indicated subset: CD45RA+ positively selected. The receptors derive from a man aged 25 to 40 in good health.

The CDR3 DNA reads as TGTGCCAGCAGCTCACAGGGGCACGAGCAGTACTTC. Protein product: CASSSQGHEQYF. The rearrangement links TRBV7-2 to TRBJ2-7, with 7 bases lining up with TRBD1. The V gene end was trimmed by 4 bases and the J gene end by 5 bases; junction bases not matched to a gene: 2. CDR1 is SGHTA and CDR2 is FQGNSA in the germline V gene. The CDR3 sequence is 12 residues long. Supplemented by reference TRBV7-2 and TRBJ2-7, the full variable domain reads GAGVSQSPSNKVTEKGKDVELRCDPISGHTALYWYRQSLGQGLEFLIYFQGNSAPDKSGLPSDRFSAERTGGSVSTLTIQRTQQEDSAVYLCASSSQGHEQYFGPGTRLTVT.

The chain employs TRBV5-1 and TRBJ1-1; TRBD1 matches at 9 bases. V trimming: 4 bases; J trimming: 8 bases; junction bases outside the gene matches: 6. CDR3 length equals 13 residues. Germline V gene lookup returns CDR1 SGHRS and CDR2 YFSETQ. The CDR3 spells CASSAGQGGEAFF. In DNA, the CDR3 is TGCGCCAGCAGCGCGGGACAGGGTGGCGAAGCTTTCTTT.

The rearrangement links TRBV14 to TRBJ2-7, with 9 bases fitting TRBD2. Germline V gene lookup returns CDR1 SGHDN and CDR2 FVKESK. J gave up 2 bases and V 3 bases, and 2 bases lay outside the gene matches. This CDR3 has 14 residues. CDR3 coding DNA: TGTGCCAGCAGCCATGGACTAGCGACCTACGAGCAGTACTTC. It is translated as CASSHGLATYEQYF.

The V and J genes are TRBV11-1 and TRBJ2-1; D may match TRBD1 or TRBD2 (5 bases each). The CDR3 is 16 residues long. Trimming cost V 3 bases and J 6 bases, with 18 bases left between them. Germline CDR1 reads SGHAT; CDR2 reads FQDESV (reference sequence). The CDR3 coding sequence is TGTGCCAGCAGCTTCCCAGGACTGGGACCACTCAATGAGCAGTTCTTC. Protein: CASSFPGLGPLNEQFF. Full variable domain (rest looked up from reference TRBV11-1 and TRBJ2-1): EAEVAQSPRYKITEKSQAVAFWCDPISGHATLYWYRQILGQGPELLVQFQDESVVDDSQLPKDRFSAERLKGVDSTLKIQPAELGDSAMYLCASSFPGLGPLNEQFFGPGTRLTVL.

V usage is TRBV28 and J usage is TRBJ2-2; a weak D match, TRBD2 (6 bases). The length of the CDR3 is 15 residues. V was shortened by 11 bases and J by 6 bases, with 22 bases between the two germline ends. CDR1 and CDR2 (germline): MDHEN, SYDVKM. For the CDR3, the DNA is TGTGCCGCCTCAGTCGGGGGTAGCTGGTCCGGGGAGCTGTTTTTT. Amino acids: CAASVGGSWSGELFF. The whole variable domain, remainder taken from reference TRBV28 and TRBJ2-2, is DVKVTQSSRYLVKRTGEKVFLECVQDMDHENMFWYRQDPGLGLRLIYFSYDVKMKEKGDIPEGYSVSREKKERFSLILESASTNQTSMYLCAASVGGSWSGELFFGEGSRLTVL.

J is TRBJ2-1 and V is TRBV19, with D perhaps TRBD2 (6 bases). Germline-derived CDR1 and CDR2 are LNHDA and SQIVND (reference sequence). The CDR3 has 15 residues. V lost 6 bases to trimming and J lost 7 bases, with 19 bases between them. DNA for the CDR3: TGTGCCAGTAGACCCTCATGGAGGGCCGGTAATGAGCAGTTCTTC. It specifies CASRPSWRAGNEQFF.

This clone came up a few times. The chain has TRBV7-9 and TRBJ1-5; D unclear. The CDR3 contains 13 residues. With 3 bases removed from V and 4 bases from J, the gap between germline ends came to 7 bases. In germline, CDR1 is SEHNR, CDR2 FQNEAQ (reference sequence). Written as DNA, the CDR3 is TGTGCCAGCAGCTTCGGGATGAATCAGCCCCAGCATTTT. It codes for CASSFGMNQPQHF. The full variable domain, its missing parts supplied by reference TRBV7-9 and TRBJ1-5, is DTGVSQNPRHKITKRGQNVTFRCDPISEHNRLYWYRQTLGQGPEFLTYFQNEAQLEKSRLLSDRFSAERPKGSFSTLEIQRTEQGDSAMYLCASSFGMNQPQHFGDGTRLSIL.

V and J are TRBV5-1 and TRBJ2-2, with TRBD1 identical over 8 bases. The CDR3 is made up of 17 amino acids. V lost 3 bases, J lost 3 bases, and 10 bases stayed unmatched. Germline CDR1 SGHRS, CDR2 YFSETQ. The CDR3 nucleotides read TGCGCCAGCAGCTCGGGGGTGACAGGGGCCGACACCGGGGAGCTGTTTTTT. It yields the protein CASSSGVTGADTGELFF.

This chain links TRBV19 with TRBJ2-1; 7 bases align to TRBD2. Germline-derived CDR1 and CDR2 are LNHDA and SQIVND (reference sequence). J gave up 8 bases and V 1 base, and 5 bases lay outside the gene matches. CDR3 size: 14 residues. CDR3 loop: CASSIGGRADEQFF. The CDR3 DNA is TGTGCCAGTAGTATAGGAGGGAGGGCCGATGAGCAGTTCTTC.